This T cell receptor beta chain was identified in a study of shared clonotypes between healthy human individuals. Study details: Three CD4 naive, three CD4 memory, two CD8 naive and one CD8 memory plate were used per donor.

General study results and limits: The small donor group covered limited genetic and exposure diversity.

Both CD45RO+ cells and CCR7-negative CD45RA+ TemRA cells were combined to make up CD8 memory. Points on this clone: The antigen remains unidentified.

Using immunoSEQ multiplex PCR, the repertoire was profiled, and TCRdb retains in-frame clones only, with some absent. In the table there are more than 550,000 clones, less than 95% of which are singletons. Sequencing was carried out using memory CD8+ T cells from PBMCs. Subset indicated: CD45RO+ cells pooled with CCR7-negative TemRA cells. The receptor's source is a man aged 18-30 years in good health. Some clones in this sample may be carry-over from other donors' samples.

In DNA form, the CDR3 reads TGTGCCAGCTCACCACCGGACAGGGGCGTTTATGGCTACACCTTC. Protein: CASSPPDRGVYGYTF. This chain uses TRBV18 with TRBJ1-2; TRBD1 agrees at 9 bases. The junction had 4 bases not matched to a gene; V was cut back by 0 bases and J by 5 bases. The CDR3 is made up of 15 amino acids. Germline V gene data show CDR1 as KGHSH and CDR2 as LQKENI.